This record looks at one T cell receptor (beta chain) sequence and its context. Its antigen is not identified. The entry originates in a study of cytomegalovirus exposure and HLA in healthy donors. Study-wide results and limits: Subsequent analysis revealed that first-cohort TCR clusters tended to co-occur in the 120 or so validation repertoires.

Germline CDR1 and CDR2: LNHDA and SQIVND (reference sequence). The junction had 2 bases not matched to a gene; V was cut back by 3 bases and J by 7 bases. The CDR3 consists of 13 residues. This table comes from immunoSEQ multiplex PCR, and its TCRdb copy is limited to in-frame clones, with some not included. The sample contains hundreds of thousands of clones, about 87% of which appear only once. This TCR came from a man younger than 30 in good health and CMV-seronegative. The rearrangement uses TRBV19 and TRBJ2-2; 7 nucleotides match TRBD1. Sequencing was performed on PBMCs. The CDR3 loop is CASSIDRVGELFF. The CDR3 coding sequence is TGTGCCAGTAGTATTGACAGGGTCGGGGAGCTGTTTTTT.